This T cell receptor (beta chain) was documented in a study of cytomegalovirus exposure and HLA in healthy donors. Notes on the study in general: Later analysis showed most CMV-associated TCR beta chains appearing HLA-restricted. Presence/absence analyses treated sequencing depth as roughly uniform across donors. Later work found that TCR association rates differed between HLA loci; DRB1 had the most and HLA-C the fewest.

The V gene's germline CDR1 is SGHTA and CDR2 FQGNSA. There are 12 residues in the CDR3. V lost 4 bases and J lost 9; bases outside the gene matches: 3. This clone has a single count. Antigen: not known. PCR used 60 Vbeta primers and 13 Jbeta primers. This table comes from immunoSEQ multiplex PCR, and its TCRdb copy is limited to in-frame clones, with some not included. The table includes about 160,000 clones, about four fifths detected once. The receptor was derived from a male donor in good health and CMV-seropositive. This chain links TRBV7-2 with TRBJ2-5, with 9 bases fitting TRBD2. Source material: PBMCs. The CDR3 spells CASSSLAGAQYF. CDR3 nucleotide sequence: TGTGCCAGCAGCTCGTTAGCGGGGGCCCAGTACTTC.